These 15 T cell receptor beta chains were sequenced from one sample in a study of blood T cell repertoires in COVID-19. TCRdb keeps only in-frame clones here, not all; method: immunoSEQ multiplex PCR. The table records roughly 230,000 clones, over 80% of them present only once. The sequencing input was peripheral blood. Source of these receptors: a human donor in a cohort sampled during active COVID-19.

The chain couples TRBV19 to TRBJ2-3; 10 bases line up with TRBD2. Germline CDR1 is LNHDA and CDR2 is SQIVND (reference sequence). Germline trimming cut 3 bases from V and 5 bases from J; bases unmatched to any gene: 5. The CDR3 loop spans 15 amino acids. DNA of the CDR3: TGTGCCAGTAGTATGGGACTAGCGAAGGGAGATACGCAGTATTTT. Translating gives CASSMGLAKGDTQYF.

The chain combines TRBV7-8 with TRBJ1-2; 8 nucleotides line up with TRBD1. The junction had 8 bases not matched to a gene; V was cut back by 3 bases and J by 5 bases. The CDR3 consists of 15 residues. Germline V gives CDR1 SGHVS, CDR2 FQNEAQ. The CDR3 DNA reads TGTGCCAGCAGCTTCGCCGGACAGGGCGAATATGGCTACACCTTC. Protein: CASSFAGQGEYGYTF.

The J gene is TRBJ1-1, the V gene TRBV19, with a tentative D call TRBD1 (6 bases). This CDR3 contains 15 residues. Germline lookup yields CDR1 LNHDA and CDR2 SQIVND (reference sequence). The ends were cut back, 5 bases at V and 2 bases at J, with 15 bases in the middle. The CDR3 region has the DNA TGTGCCAGTAGTCCAATGACAGGAAGAAACACTGAAGCTTTCTTT. Residues: CASSPMTGRNTEAFF. Looking up the rest from reference TRBV19 and TRBJ1-1 gives the full variable domain: DGGITQSPKYLFRKEGQNVTLSCEQNLNHDAMYWYRQDPGQGLRLIYYSQIVNDFQKGDIAEGYSVSREKKESFPLTVTSAQKNPTAFYLCASSPMTGRNTEAFFGQGTRLTVV.

This clone has just a few counts. The chain is built from TRBV6-5 and TRBJ1-2; 8 bases agree with TRBD1. Per germline, CDR1 MNHEY and CDR2 SVGAGI. The CDR3 runs to 13 residues. V trimming: 7 bases; J trimming: 2 bases; junction bases outside the gene matches: 3. CDR3 coding DNA: TGTGCCAGCACCAGGACAGGGAACTATGGCTACACCTTC. Protein product: CASTRTGNYGYTF.

The J gene is TRBJ2-7, the V gene TRBV19; 8 nucleotides line up with TRBD2. This CDR3 is built from 14 residues. V shed 8 bases, J shed 7 bases, and the junction held 13 bases outside the gene matches. Germline V gives CDR1 LNHDA, CDR2 SQIVND (reference sequence). CDR3 in DNA: TGTGCCAGTTCGGACGGGGGGGCCTTCGAAGAGCAGTACTTC. It specifies CASSDGGAFEEQYF.

V gene TRBV18 combines with J gene TRBJ1-1; no firm D call. The CDR3 extends over 14 amino acids. Germline values: CDR1 KGHSH, CDR2 LQKENI. V was pared by 2 bases and J by 4 bases, with 11 bases between. The CDR3 spells CASSPSYVTTEAFF. DNA of the CDR3: TGTGCCAGCTCACCATCCTACGTAACCACTGAAGCTTTCTTT.

This clone has a single count. J is TRBJ1-6 and V is TRBV27, with no clear D. Per the germline V gene, CDR1 is MNHEY and CDR2 is SMNVEV (reference sequence). Trimming took off 4 bases at V and 4 bases at J, with 17 bases between the two ends. This CDR3 has 17 residues. Written as DNA, the CDR3 is TGTGCCAGCAGTTCGACTAGGGTGGCTAATTATAATTCACCCCTCCACTTT. Translation gives CASSSTRVANYNSPLHF.

The chain couples TRBV2 to TRBJ1-2; D unresolved. Trimming took off 2 bases at V and 1 base at J, with 8 bases between the two ends. This CDR3 region has 14 residues. Germline V gene data show CDR1 as SNHLY and CDR2 as FYNNEI. CDR3: CASSESQVNYGYTF. CDR3 nucleotide sequence: TGTGCCAGCAGTGAATCGCAGGTTAACTATGGCTACACCTTC. The variable domain in full, with the rest retrieved from reference TRBV2 and TRBJ1-2, is EPEVTQTPSHQVTQMGQEVILRCVPISNHLYFYWYRQILGQKVEFLVSFYNNEISEKSEIFDDQFSVERPDGSNFTLKIRSTKLEDSAMYFCASSESQVNYGYTFGSGTRLTVV.

The rearrangement joins TRBV7-2 to TRBJ2-5; no clear D. This CDR3 has 13 amino acids. Germline CDR1 reads SGHTA; CDR2 reads FQGNSA. Trimming removed 6 bases from V and 0 bases from J, with 8 bases in between. Here the CDR3 DNA reads TGTGCCAGCAGACCTGACAACCAAGAGACCCAGTACTTC. Amino acid sequence: CASRPDNQETQYF.

J is TRBJ1-4 and V is TRBV2, with D possibly being TRBD1 (5 bases). The ends were cut back, 8 bases at V and 5 bases at J, with 12 bases in the middle. The CDR3 extends over 13 amino acids. Germline V gene data show CDR1 as SNHLY and CDR2 as FYNNEI. The CDR3 sequence: CASHGAGNEKLFF. CDR3 DNA sequence: TGTGCCAGCCACGGGGCGGGAAATGAAAAACTGTTTTTT.

The chain combines TRBV12-3 or TRBV12-4 with TRBJ2-7; possibly TRBD2 for D (5 bases). This CDR3 is 12 amino acids long. V was clipped by 6 bases and J by 4 bases, with 10 bases between them. CDR3 in amino acids: CASSLTSYEQYF. CDR3 DNA sequence: TGTGCCAGCAGCCTTACTAGTTACGAGCAGTACTTC.

The chain combines TRBV5-1 with TRBJ1-6; D not certain. The CDR3 loop spans 15 amino acids. V was clipped by 0 bases and J by 7 bases, with 11 bases between them. Germline-derived CDR1 and CDR2 are SGHRS and YFSETQ. DNA of the CDR3: TGCGCCAGCAGCTTGGACTCAGGCCCAAATTCACCCCTCCACTTT. Residues: CASSLDSGPNSPLHF.

This sequence joins TRBV11-2 and TRBJ1-2; perhaps TRBD1 as D (6 bases). Germline V gives CDR1 SGHAT, CDR2 FQNNGV. Trimming stripped 6 bases from V and 8 bases from J, with 16 bases between. This CDR3 has 13 residues. The CDR3 sequence: CASSEQGLRGYTF. In DNA, the CDR3 is TGTGCCAGCAGTGAACAGGGTCTAAGGGGCTACACCTTC.

J is TRBJ2-3 and V is TRBV6-5; no clear D gene. V lost 7 bases and J 5 bases, leaving 13 bases between the germline ends. Germline V lookup: CDR1 MNHEY, CDR2 SVGAGI. The CDR3 is 13 amino acids. The CDR3 coding sequence is TGTGCCAGCACCTTCTCTAGGCGAGATACGCAGTATTTT. Translating gives CASTFSRRDTQYF.

This sequence joins TRBV9 and TRBJ2-3; tentative D call: TRBD2 (5 bases). Trimming shortened V by 0 bases and J by 8 bases, and 10 bases separated the two germline ends. CDR3 length equals 13 residues. Germline CDR1 and CDR2: SGDLS and YYNGEE. CDR3 DNA sequence: TGTGCCAGCAGCGTAGAAGAGGGCATTACGCAGTATTTT. Translated, it gives CASSVEEGITQYF.